The 29 T cell receptor beta chains in this list originate from one sample, sequenced in a study of CD8 T cells in ankylosing spondylitis. MiXCR, applied by TCRdb to the 5' RACE reads, yields one record per CDR3 protein. The profile covers approximately 200,000 distinct CDR3 sequences, with under 15% appearing a single time and more than 9.5% taken by the ten largest. Sequenced input: blood, either unsorted or a sorted T cell fraction (not recorded which). These TCRs come from a female donor with ankylosing spondylitis or in good health (not recorded which).

This clonotype has ten or more counts. The rearrangement joins TRBV6-5 to TRBJ2-7, with 7 bases fitting TRBD2. V was clipped by 2 bases and J by 7 bases; unmatched bases: 8. CDR3 length: 14 amino acids. Germline CDR1 is MNHEY and CDR2 is SVGAGI. CDR3 region: CASSYLAEMGEQYF. The CDR3, as DNA: TGTGCCAGCAGTTACCTAGCGGAAATGGGGGAGCAGTACTTC.

This clonotype was counted at least ten times. The rearrangement links TRBV7-9 to TRBJ1-5; D not resolved. V was pared by 4 bases and J by 9 bases, with 7 bases between. Germline lookup yields CDR1 SEHNR and CDR2 FQNEAQ (reference sequence). This CDR3 is built from 11 residues. The CDR3 DNA reads as TGTGCCAGCAGCTCCCCAGGGCCCCAGCATTTT. Amino acids: CASSSPGPQHF.

The genes are TRBV20-1 and TRBJ2-7, with TRBD2 as a possible D gene (7 bases). Trimming took 5 bases from V and 0 from J, leaving 17 bases between them. The germline V gene has CDR1 DFQATT and CDR2 SNEGSKA (reference sequence). The CDR3 extends over 15 amino acids. The CDR3 sequence: CSAGRGAMYSYEQYF. The CDR3 DNA sequence: TGCAGTGCTGGGAGGGGGGCGATGTACTCCTACGAGCAGTACTTC.

This clonotype was found many times. The gene calls are TRBV29-1 and TRBJ2-1, with D possibly being TRBD1 (7 bases). Per germline, CDR1 SQVTM and CDR2 ANQGSEA. Trimming stripped 5 bases from V and 4 bases from J, with 15 bases between. The CDR3 runs 14 residues. CDR3 sequence reads: CSVKAGQRYNEQFF. The CDR3 DNA follows: TGCAGCGTTAAGGCGGGACAGCGGTACAATGAGCAGTTCTTC.

This clonotype was recorded at least ten times. This rearrangement joins TRBV14 to TRBJ2-7, with 11 bases lining up with TRBD2. CDR1 is SGHDN, CDR2 FVKESK, per germline. CDR3 length: 16 amino acids. The V gene end was trimmed by 1 base and the J gene end by 4 bases; junction bases not matched to a gene: 6. Written as DNA, the CDR3 is TGTGCCAGCAGCCAAGTTACTAGCGGGAGATCGTACGAGCAGTACTTC. Its translation is CASSQVTSGRSYEQYF.

This clonotype showed up just a few times. The V gene is TRBV12-3 or TRBV12-4, the J gene TRBJ2-5; D call uncertain. The V end lost 0 bases, the J end lost 1 base, and 6 bases lay between the germline ends. The CDR3 totals 14 residues. The CDR3, as DNA: TGTGCCAGCAGTTTAGCGGATATCCAAGAGACCCAGTACTTC. Protein sequence: CASSLADIQETQYF.

This clonotype showed up many times. This CDR3 reads CAISGVGGFVNTEAFF. The CDR3 DNA follows: TGTGCCATCAGTGGGGTCGGAGGTTTTGTTAACACTGAAGCTTTCTTT. This sequence joins TRBV10-3 and TRBJ1-1; D gene ambiguous. Germline CDR1 reads ENHRY; CDR2 reads SYGVKD. V lost 4 bases and J 2 bases, leaving 17 bases between the germline ends. The CDR3 spans 16 residues.

This clonotype occurred many times. This chain connects TRBV5-1 to TRBJ2-2; D might be TRBD2 (6 bases). Per the germline V gene, CDR1 is SGHRS and CDR2 is YFSETQ. This CDR3 spans 14 amino acids. V gave up 7 bases and J gave up 5 bases, with 15 bases separating them. CDR3 in amino acids: CASGEGRGTGELFF. The CDR3 DNA is TGCGCCAGCGGGGAAGGCCGGGGGACCGGGGAGCTGTTTTTT. Looking up the rest from reference TRBV5-1 and TRBJ2-2 gives the full variable domain: KAGVTQTPRYLIKTRGQQVTLSCSPISGHRSVSWYQQTPGQGLQFLFEYFSETQRNKGNFPGRFSGRQFSNSRSEMNVSTLELGDSALYLCASGEGRGTGELFFGEGSRLTVL.

The table lists this clonotype with many counts. The chain couples TRBV9 to TRBJ1-1; 9 bases match TRBD1. The CDR3 has 15 residues. Trimming cost V 0 bases and J 2 bases; bases outside gene matches: 2. CDR1 and CDR2 (germline): SGDLS, YYNGEE. The CDR3 nucleotides are TGTGCCAGCAGCGTAGCCACAGGGGGCAACACTGAAGCTTTCTTT. It translates to CASSVATGGNTEAFF.

In this sample, this clonotype turned up many times. J is TRBJ2-7 and V is TRBV11-2; 15 bases are a match to TRBD2. Germline CDR1 SGHAT, CDR2 FQNNGV. CDR3 length: 19 residues. The junction had 8 bases not matched to a gene; V was cut back by 2 bases and J by 0 bases. CDR3 in DNA: TGTGCCAGCAGCTTATGGTCCGGGACTAGCGGGAGGTTCTCCTACGAGCAGTACTTC. Residues: CASSLWSGTSGRFSYEQYF. The variable domain in full, completed from reference TRBV11-2 and TRBJ2-7, reads EAGVAQSPRYKIIEKRQSVAFWCNPISGHATLYWYQQILGQGPKLLIQFQNNGVVDDSQLPKDRFSAERLKGVDSTLKIQPAKLEDSAVYLCASSLWSGTSGRFSYEQYFGPGTRLTVT.

This clonotype was recorded at least ten times. The chain employs TRBV20-1 and TRBJ2-1; 10 bases are shared with TRBD2. CDR3 size: 16 residues. Trimming took 0 bases from V and 7 from J; bases not matched to a gene: 9. Looked up from germline, CDR1 is DFQATT and CDR2 is SNEGSKA (reference sequence). This CDR3 reads CSARDWASGSWNEQFF. CDR3 nucleotides: TGCAGTGCTAGAGATTGGGCTAGCGGGAGTTGGAATGAGCAGTTCTTC.

This clonotype was observed many times. The J gene is TRBJ2-3, the V gene TRBV27, with 9 bases fitting TRBD1. Germline V gene sequence: CDR1 MNHEY, CDR2 SMNVEV (reference sequence). V shed 7 bases and J 4 bases; nucleotides not matched to a gene: 12. The CDR3 is 16 amino acids. The CDR3 bases are TGTGCCAGCACTACTCACCGGGACAGGGTTGCAGATACGCAGTATTTT. It is translated as CASTTHRDRVADTQYF.

This clonotype was seen many times. The chain employs TRBV7-2 and TRBJ1-1; D is unclear. Trimming shortened V by 4 bases and J by 1 base, and 13 bases separated the two germline ends. Looked up from germline, CDR1 is SGHTA and CDR2 is FQGNSA. This CDR3 has 15 residues. CDR3 amino acids: CASSSFGMQNTEAFF. The CDR3 region has the DNA TGTGCCAGCAGCTCCTTCGGGATGCAGAACACTGAAGCTTTCTTT.

This clonotype has at least ten counts. The V and J genes are TRBV27 and TRBJ2-3; 7 nucleotides agree with TRBD2. The CDR3 covers 15 residues. Germline-derived CDR1 and CDR2 are MNHEY and SMNVEV (reference sequence). V was clipped by 5 bases and J by 6 bases; unmatched bases: 11. Here the CDR3 DNA reads TGTGCCAGCAGTACCAGCGGGACCGGTAGGGATACGCAGTATTTT. This sequence encodes CASSTSGTGRDTQYF.

As for this clonotype: The junction and the germline gene differ at one end; a read error may be behind it. This sequence joins TRBV30 and TRBJ2-7; D is perhaps TRBD1 (5 bases). The CDR3 covers 12 residues. From germline, CDR1 is GTSNPN and CDR2 SVGIG (reference sequence). CDR3: CVWGLDTYEQYF. CDR3 sequence (DNA): TGTGTCTGGGGCCTGGACACATACGAGCAGTACTTC.

The chain joins TRBV25-1 to TRBJ1-4, with TRBD1 identical over 10 bases. In germline, CDR1 is MGHDK, CDR2 SYGVNS. The V and J ends lost 4 bases and 5 bases, in that order; junction bases with no gene match: 7. This CDR3 contains 16 residues. In DNA, the CDR3 is TGTGCCAGCAGTGCTTTGACAGGGGGCGGAAATGAAAAACTGTTTTTT. Translated, it gives CASSALTGGGNEKLFF.

In this sample, this clonotype turned up once. The chain recombines TRBV5-1 with TRBJ2-3, with 11 bases fitting TRBD2. The V segment lost 7 bases and the J segment 5 bases; nucleotides outside the gene matches: 3. The germline CDR1 and CDR2 sequences are SGHRS and YFSETQ. The CDR3 sequence is 13 residues long. The CDR3 DNA reads as TGCGCCAGCTGTCTAGCGGGAGGAGATACGCAGTATTTT. Protein product: CASCLAGGDTQYF.

The rearrangement uses TRBV11-2 and TRBJ2-5; TRBD2 aligns across 8 bases. The trim removed 0 bases at V and 5 bases at J, leaving 11 bases unmatched. The CDR3 is 17 amino acids. From germline, CDR1 is SGHAT and CDR2 FQNNGV. The CDR3 DNA is TGTGCCAGCAGCTTAGAGGGCCCCGGGACTAGTATGGAGACCCAGTACTTC. Its translation is CASSLEGPGTSMETQYF.

A word on this clonotype: Given a much more abundant clone one base away, this may be a read error. The chain recombines TRBV7-2 with TRBJ2-3; D is ambiguous. Deletions cut 5 bases from V and 0 bases from J, with 6 bases between. CDR1 and CDR2 from the germline V gene are SGHTA and FQGNSA. The CDR3 loop spans 13 amino acids. Here the CDR3 reads CASSVSSTDTQYF. Here the CDR3 DNA reads TGTGCCAGCAGCGTCTCTAGCACAGATACGCAGTATTTT.

J is TRBJ2-1 and V is TRBV19; 10 bases agree with TRBD2. Germline V gene data show CDR1 as LNHDA and CDR2 as SQIVND (reference sequence). V was pared by 11 bases and J by 9 bases, with 13 bases of the junction left unmatched. The CDR3 extends over 14 amino acids. The CDR3 DNA sequence: TGTGCCCCCCGGGACTCTAGCGGGAGACTTGAGCAGTTCTTC. Its translation: CAPRDSSGRLEQFF.

This chain connects TRBV24-1 to TRBJ2-2; 10 bases line up with TRBD2. The ends lost 8 bases at V and 7 bases at J; junction bases unmatched: 6. CDR3 length: 14 residues. Germline CDR1 reads KGHDR; CDR2 reads SFDVKD. The CDR3 region has the DNA TGTGCCACCACTACTAGCGGGAAGGTCGGGGAGCTGTTTTTT. It translates to CATTTSGKVGELFF.

This clonotype has a count of ten or more. The genes are TRBV14 and TRBJ1-2, with D tentatively TRBD1 (5 bases). Deletions cut 3 bases from V and 8 bases from J, with 10 bases between. CDR1 and CDR2 (germline): SGHDN, FVKESK. The CDR3 sequence is 12 residues long. As DNA, the CDR3 is TGTGCCAGCAGCCATGGGACGGAAGGCTACACCTTC. This codes for CASSHGTEGYTF.

This clonotype came up many times. The chain links TRBV6-2 or TRBV6-3 to TRBJ1-1; no reliable D call. The CDR3 runs 12 residues. The germline V gene has CDR1 MNHEY and CDR2 SVGEGT. V gave up 2 bases and J gave up 6 bases, with 7 bases separating them. In DNA, the CDR3 is TGTGCCAGCAGTTACCGGAAGTCTGAAGCTTTCTTT. It yields the protein CASSYRKSEAFF.

This clonotype was counted many times. The chain has TRBV12-3 or TRBV12-4 and TRBJ2-1; 9 bases are shared with TRBD2. The CDR3 spans 13 residues. With 4 bases clipped from V and 7 bases from J, the junction kept 2 bases outside the gene matches. As DNA, the CDR3 is TGTGCCAGCAGTTATAGCGGGAGTAATGAGCAGTTCTTC. This codes for CASSYSGSNEQFF.

Comment on this clonotype: A much larger clone sits a single nucleotide away, making a read error possible. The chain is built from TRBV3-1 and TRBJ2-1; 8 bases fit TRBD2. Germline CDR1 LGHDT, CDR2 YNNKEL (reference sequence). The CDR3 extends over 16 amino acids. CDR3 sequence: CASSALLADSYHEQFF. In nucleotides, the CDR3 is TGTGCCAGCAGCGCACTACTAGCGGACTCCTACCATGAGCAGTTCTTC.

This clonotype was recorded at least ten times. This rearrangement joins TRBV27 to TRBJ2-3; D not certain. The CDR3 contains 12 residues. Trimming took 3 bases from V and 4 from J, leaving 5 bases between them. Germline CDR1 reads MNHEY; CDR2 reads SMNVEV (reference sequence). The CDR3 nucleotides read TGTGCCAGCAGTTTTGGGGCAGATACGCAGTATTTT. As protein: CASSFGADTQYF.

The V and J genes are TRBV20-1 and TRBJ1-5; TRBD1 aligns across 7 bases. Germline-derived CDR1 and CDR2 are DFQATT and SNEGSKA (reference sequence). This CDR3 spans 13 amino acids. J gave up 4 bases and V 3 bases, and 3 bases lay outside the gene matches. CDR3 in DNA: TGCAGTGCTAGTTACAGGGGTAATCAGCCCCAGCATTTT. It encodes CSASYRGNQPQHF.

This clonotype was counted many times. The rearrangement joins TRBV12-3 or TRBV12-4 to TRBJ2-2; 8 bases are shared with TRBD1. CDR3 length: 14 residues. The J segment lost 7 bases and the V segment lost 4 bases, leaving 5 bases of the junction unmatched. The CDR3 DNA is TGTGCCAGCAGTTCCAGGGGGCAGGGCGGGGAGCTGTTTTTT. As protein: CASSSRGQGGELFF.

V is TRBV12-3 or TRBV12-4 and J is TRBJ2-2, with 10 bases that match TRBD2. The CDR3 totals 15 residues. V gave up 5 bases and J gave up 5 bases; unmatched junction bases: 5. The CDR3 spells CASSPRTSGTGELFF. DNA for the CDR3: TGTGCCAGCAGTCCCCGGACTAGCGGAACCGGGGAGCTGTTTTTT.